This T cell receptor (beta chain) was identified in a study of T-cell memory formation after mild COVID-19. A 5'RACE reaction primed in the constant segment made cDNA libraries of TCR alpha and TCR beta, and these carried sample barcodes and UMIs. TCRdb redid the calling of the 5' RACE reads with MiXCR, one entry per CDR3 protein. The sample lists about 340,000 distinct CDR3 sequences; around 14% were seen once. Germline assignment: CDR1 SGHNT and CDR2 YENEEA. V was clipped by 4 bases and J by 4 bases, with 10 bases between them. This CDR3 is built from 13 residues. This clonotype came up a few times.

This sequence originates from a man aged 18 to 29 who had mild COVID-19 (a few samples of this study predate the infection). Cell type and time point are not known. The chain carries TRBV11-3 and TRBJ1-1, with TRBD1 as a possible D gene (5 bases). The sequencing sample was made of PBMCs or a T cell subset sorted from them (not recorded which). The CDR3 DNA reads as TGTGCCAGCAGCTCAGACAGTTCCACTGAAGCTTTCTTT. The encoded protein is CASSSDSSTEAFF.